The clone carrying this T cell receptor beta chain was recorded at least ten times. The antigen remains undetermined. The sample belongs to a study of regulatory T cells in long-lasting Graves disease. The overall study: In persistent Graves' disease, antithyroid drugs had been taken for over 5 years and TSH receptor antibodies stayed positive. Findings and limits, study-wide: Persistent cases favored TRBV28, TRBJ1-2 and TRBJ2-5.

Arm-PCR with iRepertoire HTBI primers amplified the CDR3 regions for these TCR beta libraries. TCRdb reanalysed the multiplex PCR reads using MiXCR and keeps one entry per CDR3 protein. The sample has about 290,000 distinct CDR3 sequences, 22% seen once; the top ten hold around 50%. This sample's time point: persistent/refractory GD, antithyroid drugs over 5 years with positive TRAb. After RNA was extracted from PBMCs, the TCR library was made from it. In germline, CDR1 is MDHEN, CDR2 SYDVKM. Trimming cost V 3 bases and J 2 bases, with 19 bases left between them. The CDR3 covers 17 residues. V is TRBV28 and J is TRBJ2-5, with D hard to call. This TCR derives from a female donor with Graves disease. The sample was peripheral blood mononuclear cells (PBMCs), taken when the disease was refractory, from a patient treated with antithyroid drugs. The CDR3 region is CASSFRFLGVAQETQYF. Here the CDR3 DNA reads TGTGCCAGCAGTTTTCGATTCCTTGGGGTGGCGCAAGAGACCCAGTACTTC.